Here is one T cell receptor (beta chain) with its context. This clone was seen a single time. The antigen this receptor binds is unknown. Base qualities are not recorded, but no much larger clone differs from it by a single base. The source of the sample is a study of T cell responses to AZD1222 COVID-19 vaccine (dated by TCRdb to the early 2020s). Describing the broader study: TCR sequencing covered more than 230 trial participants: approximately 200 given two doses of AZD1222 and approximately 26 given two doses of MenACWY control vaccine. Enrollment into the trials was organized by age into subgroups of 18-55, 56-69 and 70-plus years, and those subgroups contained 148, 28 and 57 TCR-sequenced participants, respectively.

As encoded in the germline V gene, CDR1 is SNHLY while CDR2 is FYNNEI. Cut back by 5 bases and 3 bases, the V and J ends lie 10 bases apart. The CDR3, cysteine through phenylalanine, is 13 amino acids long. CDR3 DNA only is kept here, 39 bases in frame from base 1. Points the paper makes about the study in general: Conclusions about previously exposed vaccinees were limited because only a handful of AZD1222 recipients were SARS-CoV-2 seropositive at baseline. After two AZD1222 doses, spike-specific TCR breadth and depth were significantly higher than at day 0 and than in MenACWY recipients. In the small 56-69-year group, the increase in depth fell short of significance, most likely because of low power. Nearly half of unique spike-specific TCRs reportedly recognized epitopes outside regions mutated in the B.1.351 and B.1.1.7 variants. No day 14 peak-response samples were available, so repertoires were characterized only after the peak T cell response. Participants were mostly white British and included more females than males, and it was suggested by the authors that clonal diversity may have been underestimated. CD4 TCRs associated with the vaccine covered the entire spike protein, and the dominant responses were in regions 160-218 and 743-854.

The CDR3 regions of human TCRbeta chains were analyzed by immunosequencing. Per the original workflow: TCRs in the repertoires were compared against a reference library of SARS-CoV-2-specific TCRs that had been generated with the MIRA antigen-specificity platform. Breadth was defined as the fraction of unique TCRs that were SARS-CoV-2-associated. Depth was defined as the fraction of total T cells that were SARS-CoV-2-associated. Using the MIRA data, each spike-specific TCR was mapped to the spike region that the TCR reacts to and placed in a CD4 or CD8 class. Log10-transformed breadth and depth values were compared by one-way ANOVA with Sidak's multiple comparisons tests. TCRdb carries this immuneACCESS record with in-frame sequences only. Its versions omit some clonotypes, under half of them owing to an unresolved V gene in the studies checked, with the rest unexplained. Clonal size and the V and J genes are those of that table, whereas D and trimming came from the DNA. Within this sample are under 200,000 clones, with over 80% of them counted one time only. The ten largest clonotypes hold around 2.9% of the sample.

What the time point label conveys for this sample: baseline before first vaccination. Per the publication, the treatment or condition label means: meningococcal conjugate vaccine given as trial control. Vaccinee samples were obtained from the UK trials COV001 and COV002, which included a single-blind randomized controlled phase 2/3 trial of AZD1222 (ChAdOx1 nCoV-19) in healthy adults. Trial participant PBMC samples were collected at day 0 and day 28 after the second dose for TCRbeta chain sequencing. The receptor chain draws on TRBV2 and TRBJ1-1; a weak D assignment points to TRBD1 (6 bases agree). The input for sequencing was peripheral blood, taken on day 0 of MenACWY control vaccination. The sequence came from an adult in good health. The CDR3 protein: CASSPDRDTEAFF. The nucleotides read TGTGCCAGCAGTCCGGACAGAGACACTGAAGCTTTCTTT.